These T cell receptor beta chains were read from a single sample in a study of shared clonotypes between healthy human individuals. Repertoires were generated with immunoSEQ multiplex PCR, while TCRdb's copy carries only in-frame clones and drops some. The sample comprises around 610,000 clones, 95% to 96% of which are singletons, and about 0.11% rests with the top ten. Material: naive CD8+ T cells sorted from blood. The receptors stem from a woman aged 25 to 39 in good health. CDR3s leave out the opening cysteine and the closing phenylalanine or tryptophan.

v_call: TRBV2; j_call: TRBJ2-1; cdr3_aa: ASSDGAGPDYEQF
v_call: TRBV7-6; j_call: TRBJ2-5; cdr3_aa: ASSFGRGDRQETQY
v_call: TRBV2; j_call: TRBJ2-7; cdr3_aa: AITKRLDYEQY
v_call: TRBV25-1; j_call: TRBJ2-7; cdr3_aa: ASSGWDYPSEQY
v_call: TRBV19; j_call: TRBJ1-2; cdr3_aa: ASGGPGGDYGYT
v_call: TRBV6-1; j_call: TRBJ2-7; cdr3_aa: ASSRTGYEQY
v_call: TRBV19; j_call: TRBJ2-1; cdr3_aa: ASSIVPRWGTHSYNEQF
v_call: TRBV7-9; j_call: TRBJ2-7; cdr3_aa: ASSNPGIYASYEQY
v_call: TRBV2; j_call: TRBJ2-2; cdr3_aa: ASSETSAGELF
v_call: TRBV11-2; j_call: TRBJ1-2; cdr3_aa: ASSLTSDGGRAGYT
v_call: TRBV27; j_call: TRBJ2-1; cdr3_aa: ASSLKTGYNEQF
v_call: TRBV27; j_call: TRBJ2-7; cdr3_aa: ASSRGSEERGEQY
v_call: TRBV10-2; j_call: TRBJ1-2; cdr3_aa: ASSDPPGTGPNYGYT
v_call: TRBV27; j_call: TRBJ1-4; cdr3_aa: ASSPLFRGTNEKLF
v_call: TRBV5-4; j_call: TRBJ2-1; cdr3_aa: ASRRQGRDYNEQF
v_call: TRBV27; j_call: TRBJ1-2; cdr3_aa: ASSFGTNYGYT
v_call: TRBV9; j_call: TRBJ2-7; cdr3_aa: ASSVAGGPGEQY
v_call: TRBV18; j_call: TRBJ2-5; cdr3_aa: ASSPRDDLETQY
v_call: TRBV15; j_call: TRBJ2-5; cdr3_aa: ATSIDRETQY
v_call: TRBV11-2; j_call: TRBJ2-7; cdr3_aa: ASSPWTNEQY
v_call: TRBV25-1; j_call: TRBJ2-7; cdr3_aa: ASSPSGRAIVDEQY
v_call: TRBV27; j_call: TRBJ2-7; cdr3_aa: ASRAGTAYEQY
v_call: TRBV5-1; j_call: TRBJ1-1; cdr3_aa: ASSSAMNTEAF
v_call: TRBV20-1; j_call: TRBJ1-5; cdr3_aa: SARQGAQH
v_call: TRBV27; j_call: TRBJ2-7; cdr3_aa: ASRDDLSYEQY
v_call: TRBV19; j_call: TRBJ1-5; cdr3_aa: ASSIWGGQPQH
v_call: TRBV4-1; j_call: TRBJ2-2; cdr3_aa: ASTPGPGELF
v_call: TRBV14; j_call: TRBJ2-1; cdr3_aa: ASSHWGREDEQF
v_call: TRBV28; j_call: TRBJ1-1; cdr3_aa: ASRAGGRNTEAF
v_call: TRBV5-1; j_call: TRBJ2-7; cdr3_aa: ASSLGLAGGYEQY
v_call: TRBV30; j_call: TRBJ1-1; cdr3_aa: AWSVQGAWGEAF
v_call: TRBV7-9; j_call: TRBJ2-7; cdr3_aa: ASSLGRGTSSYEQY
v_call: TRBV19; j_call: TRBJ1-4; cdr3_aa: ASSGTDNEKLF
v_call: TRBV9; j_call: TRBJ2-2; cdr3_aa: ASSVGPSDTGELF
v_call: TRBV29-1; j_call: TRBJ2-1; cdr3_aa: SVENSGSYNEQF
v_call: TRBV2; j_call: TRBJ2-1; cdr3_aa: ASSIWSSNPYNEQF
v_call: TRBV7-9; j_call: TRBJ2-7; cdr3_aa: ASSFGGTLDYEQY
v_call: TRBV6-1; j_call: TRBJ1-3; cdr3_aa: ASSHYTIY
v_call: TRBV7-8; j_call: TRBJ2-3; cdr3_aa: ASRPGLGVDTQY
v_call: TRBV7-9; j_call: TRBJ1-5; cdr3_aa: ASSATGNQPQH
v_call: TRBV27; j_call: TRBJ2-3; cdr3_aa: ASSQLSGSGPDTQY
v_call: TRBV2; j_call: TRBJ2-7; cdr3_aa: ASTVRSYEQY
v_call: TRBV9; j_call: TRBJ2-5; cdr3_aa: ASSVGTSALQETQY
v_call: TRBV27; j_call: TRBJ2-7; cdr3_aa: ASGVAGVLEQY
v_call: TRBV27; j_call: TRBJ1-1; cdr3_aa: ASSFTGGSTEAF
v_call: TRBV10-2; j_call: TRBJ1-5; cdr3_aa: ASSELGQPQH
v_call: TRBV5-4; j_call: NA; cdr3_aa: ASSHGTGSYEQY
v_call: TRBV7-9; j_call: TRBJ1-4; cdr3_aa: ASSPREATNEKLF
v_call: TRBV28; j_call: TRBJ1-5; cdr3_aa: ASVRGYSNQPQH
v_call: TRBV29-1; j_call: TRBJ2-7; cdr3_aa: SVEEAVAGRIEQY
v_call: TRBV27; j_call: TRBJ2-7; cdr3_aa: ASSLSWSSYEQY
v_call: TRBV27; j_call: TRBJ1-2; cdr3_aa: ASSPLRGQNYGYT
v_call: TRBV15; j_call: TRBJ2-1; cdr3_aa: ATSRTSGGYNEQF